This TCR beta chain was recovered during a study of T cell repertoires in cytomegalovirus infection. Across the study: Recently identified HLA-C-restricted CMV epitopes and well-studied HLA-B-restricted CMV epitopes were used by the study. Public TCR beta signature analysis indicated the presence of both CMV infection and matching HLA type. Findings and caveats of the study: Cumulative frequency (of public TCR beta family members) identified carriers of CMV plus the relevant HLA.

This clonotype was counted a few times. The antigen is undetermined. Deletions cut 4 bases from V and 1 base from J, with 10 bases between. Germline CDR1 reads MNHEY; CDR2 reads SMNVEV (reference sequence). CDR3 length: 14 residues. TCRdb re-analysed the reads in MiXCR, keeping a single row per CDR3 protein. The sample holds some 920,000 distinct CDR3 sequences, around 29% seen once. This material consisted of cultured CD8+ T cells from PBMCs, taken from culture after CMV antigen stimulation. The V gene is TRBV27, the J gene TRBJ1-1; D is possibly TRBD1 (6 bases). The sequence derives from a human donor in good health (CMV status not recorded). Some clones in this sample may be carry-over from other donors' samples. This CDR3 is CASSYGTPNTEAFF. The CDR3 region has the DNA TGTGCCAGCAGTTATGGGACACCGAACACTGAAGCTTTCTTT.